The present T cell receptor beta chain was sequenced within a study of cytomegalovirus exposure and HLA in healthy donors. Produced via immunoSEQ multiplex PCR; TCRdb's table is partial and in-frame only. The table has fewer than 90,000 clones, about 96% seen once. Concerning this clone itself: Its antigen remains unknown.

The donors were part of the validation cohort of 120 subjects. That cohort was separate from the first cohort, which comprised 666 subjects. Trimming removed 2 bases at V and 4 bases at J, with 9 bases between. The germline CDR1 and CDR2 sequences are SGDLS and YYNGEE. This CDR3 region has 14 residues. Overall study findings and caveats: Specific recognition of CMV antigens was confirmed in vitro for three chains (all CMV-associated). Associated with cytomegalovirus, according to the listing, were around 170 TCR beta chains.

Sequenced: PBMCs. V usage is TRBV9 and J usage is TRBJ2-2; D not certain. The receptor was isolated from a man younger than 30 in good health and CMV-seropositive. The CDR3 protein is CASSVYAGTGELFF. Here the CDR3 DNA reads TGTGCCAGCAGCGTCTACGCAGGCACCGGGGAGCTGTTTTTT.